The sequence of this T cell receptor (beta chain) was determined in a study of blood T cell repertoires in COVID-19. Across the study: Donors in the United States, Italy and Spain gave samples during acute or convalescent COVID-19. The cDNA or gDNA used as material had been derived from T cells, B-cell-depleted T cells, or PBMCs.

The protocol was immunoSEQ multiplex PCR, while the TCRdb copy is restricted to in-frame clones and leaves out a portion. The sample has around 150,000 clones, roughly 80% seen once. The germline gives CDR1 LNHNV, CDR2 YYDKDF (reference sequence). The CDR3 covers 14 residues. V shed 0 bases, J shed 16 bases, and the junction held 11 bases outside the gene matches. The clonotype was recovered from a woman aged 80 or older with acute or convalescent COVID-19. The genes are TRBV15 and TRBJ2-1; 8 positions match TRBD2. The specimen sequenced was peripheral blood. The CDR3 coding sequence is TGTGCCACCAGCAGAGATCGGGGGGGGTATGAAACCTTCTTC. Protein product: CATSRDRGGYETFF. The full variable domain, in which reference TRBV15 and TRBJ2-1 provide the parts outside the CDR3, is DAMVIQNPRYQVTQFGKPVTLSCSQTLNHNVMYWYQQKSSQAPKLLFHYYDKDFNNEADTPDNFQSRRPNTSFCFLDIRSPGLGDTAMYLCATSRDRGGYETFFGPGTRLTVL.